This T cell receptor beta chain was sequenced in a study of T-cell memory formation after mild COVID-19. Germline V CDR1 and CDR2: SGHRS, YFSETQ. V was trimmed by 0 bases and J by 9 bases, leaving 7 bases between them. The CDR3 runs to 13 residues. TCRdb recomputed calls from the 5' RACE reads with MiXCR, one row per CDR3 protein. Seen here are roughly 42,000 distinct CDR3 sequences, more than 7% observed once, and the top ten hold around 1.5%. This clonotype was seen a few times. Sample: PBMCs or a T cell subset sorted from them (not recorded which). The sequence was collected from a man younger than 35 who had mild COVID-19 (a few samples of this study predate the infection). Cell type and time point are not known. The rearrangement uses TRBV5-1 and TRBJ1-6, with unresolved D. CDR3 residues: CASSLGEGSPLHF. CDR3 coding DNA: TGCGCCAGCAGCTTGGGGGAAGGTTCACCCCTCCACTTT.